Below, 20 T cell receptor beta chains from the same sample are listed, as sequenced in a study of shared clonotypes between healthy human individuals. Some clones are missing from TCRdb's copy, which holds only in-frame ones; the method was immunoSEQ multiplex PCR. The table has 2 million to 2.5 million clones, approximately 94% seen once. Sequencing was performed on naive CD4+ T cells sorted from blood. Subset meaning: CD45RA+ positively selected. These receptors came from a man aged 18 to 29 in good health.

The rearrangement links TRBV10-1 to TRBJ1-2, with D possibly matching TRBD1 (6 bases). The CDR3 runs to 13 residues. Germline assignment: CDR1 WNHNN and CDR2 SYGVQD (reference sequence). The V end was cut by 2 bases, the J end by 7 bases, with 11 bases between. This chain's CDR3 is CASSEGTGSGYTF. CDR3 DNA: TGCGCCAGCAGTGAGGGAACAGGGTCTGGCTACACCTTC.

This chain connects TRBV4-1 to TRBJ2-7; D is possibly TRBD2 (6 bases). Germline lookup yields CDR1 MGHRA and CDR2 YSYEKL. Trimming removed 1 base at V and 7 bases at J, with 17 bases between. This CDR3 region has 15 residues. CDR3 sequence (DNA): TGCGCCAGCAGCCAAGCCCCTGAGGTGGGGGGTGAGCAGTACTTC. Protein product: CASSQAPEVGGEQYF.

Concerning this clone: Mismatch with germline at one junction end may stem from a read error. The chain carries TRBV10-3 and TRBJ1-2; 7 bases align to TRBD1. This CDR3 has 12 residues. The germline V gene has CDR1 ENHRY and CDR2 SYGVKD. CDR3 sequence (DNA): TGTGCCACCGGGTGGGACCAGGGGGACATCCTCTTC. This encodes CATGWDQGDILF.

The gene calls are TRBV27 and TRBJ1-2; D uncertain. The V end lost 5 bases, the J end lost 6 bases, and 16 bases lay between the germline ends. Looked up from germline, CDR1 is MNHEY and CDR2 is SMNVEV (reference sequence). The CDR3 extends over 14 amino acids. As DNA, the CDR3 is TGTGCCAGCAGTCCTAGTTTCCTCGCGGATGGCTACACCTTC. Translating gives CASSPSFLADGYTF.

The CDR3 loop reads CASSPRSEGAGYTF. The CDR3 nucleotides are TGTGCCAGCTCACCACGCTCGGAGGGGGCCGGCTACACCTTC. This chain links TRBV18 with TRBJ1-2, with 7 bases matching TRBD1. This CDR3 region has 14 residues. Germline-derived CDR1 and CDR2 are KGHSH and LQKENI. Trimming took 1 base from V and 8 from J; bases not matched to a gene: 7.

The chain recombines TRBV11-2 with TRBJ2-4; the D gene is possibly TRBD2 (5 bases). Germline lookup yields CDR1 SGHAT and CDR2 FQNNGV. Trimming took off 8 bases at V and 0 bases at J, with 8 bases between the two ends. CDR3 length: 13 amino acids. CDR3 DNA: TGTGCCAGCCGGGAACTAGCCAAAAACATTCAGTACTTC. Translation gives CASRELAKNIQYF.

The chain joins TRBV6-6 to TRBJ1-3; D gene uncertain. The CDR3 is made up of 13 amino acids. Germline values: CDR1 MNHNY, CDR2 SVGAGI (reference sequence). Between the trimmed V and J ends, which lost 7 bases and 0 bases, there was a span of 7 bases. The CDR3 DNA follows: TGTGCCAGCAATTCGTTCTCTGGAAACACCATATATTTT. This encodes CASNSFSGNTIYF.

Turning to this clone: The sample carries other DNA sequences with the same CDR3. The J gene is TRBJ2-7, the V gene TRBV7-2, with 12 bases that match TRBD2. This CDR3 is built from 15 residues. Trimming at V came to 5 bases and at J to 2 bases, leaving 4 bases not matched to a gene. The germline CDR1 and CDR2 sequences are SGHTA and FQGNSA. The CDR3 bases are TGTGCCAGCAGCCCAAGGACTAGCGGGGCCTACGAGCAGTACTTC. Translation gives CASSPRTSGAYEQYF.

As to this clone: Other DNA variants within this sample encode the same CDR3. The chain joins TRBV6-5 to TRBJ2-2, with 9 bases aligning to TRBD1. Unmatched junction bases numbered 4, after V lost 5 bases and J lost 3 bases. CDR1 is MNHEY, CDR2 SVGAGI, per germline. The CDR3 runs 15 residues. CDR3 amino acids: CASSRTGGDTGELFF. CDR3 DNA: TGTGCCAGCAGTAGAACAGGGGGCGACACCGGGGAGCTGTTTTTT.

The chain combines TRBV19 with TRBJ1-6; tentative D call: TRBD1 (5 bases). The germline CDR1 and CDR2 sequences are LNHDA and SQIVND (reference sequence). The CDR3 is 15 residues long. Trimming cost V 5 bases and J 4 bases, with 12 bases left between them. CDR3 DNA sequence: TGTGCCAGTAGTGGGGGGGACTGGTATAATTCACCCCTCCACTTT. Residues: CASSGGDWYNSPLHF.

This rearrangement joins TRBV2 to TRBJ2-1; TRBD2 matches 8 bases. Unmatched junction bases numbered 4, after V lost 1 base and J lost 2 bases. The CDR3 is 16 amino acids. Germline V gene data show CDR1 as SNHLY and CDR2 as FYNNEI. This CDR3 reads CASSEGPGLAYNEQFF. The DNA for the CDR3 is TGTGCCAGCAGTGAAGGTCCGGGACTAGCCTACAATGAGCAGTTCTTC. The full variable domain, with the rest looked up from reference TRBV2 and TRBJ2-1, is EPEVTQTPSHQVTQMGQEVILRCVPISNHLYFYWYRQILGQKVEFLVSFYNNEISEKSEIFDDQFSVERPDGSNFTLKIRSTKLEDSAMYFCASSEGPGLAYNEQFFGPGTRLTVL.

This clone was seen once. The V and J genes are TRBV7-3 and TRBJ1-1, with unresolved D. With 0 bases removed from V and 4 bases from J, the gap between germline ends came to 15 bases. Germline assignment: CDR1 SGHTA and CDR2 FQGTGA. CDR3 size: 16 residues. The CDR3 reads CASSLTQLATGTEAFF. The CDR3 DNA reads TGTGCCAGCAGCTTAACGCAGCTCGCCACTGGCACTGAAGCTTTCTTT.

CDR3 residues: CAISEGTGANTEAFF. The CDR3 bases are TGTGCCATCAGTGAGGGGACAGGGGCGAACACTGAAGCTTTCTTT. This sequence joins TRBV10-3 and TRBJ1-1, with 10 bases identical to TRBD1. CDR3 length: 15 amino acids. Germline-derived CDR1 and CDR2 are ENHRY and SYGVKD. The trim removed 2 bases at V and 1 base at J, leaving 1 base unmatched.

This chain links TRBV5-1 with TRBJ1-2; TRBD1 aligns across 9 bases. The CDR3 is made up of 14 amino acids. Looked up from germline, CDR1 is SGHRS and CDR2 is YFSETQ. V gave up 3 bases and J gave up 8 bases; unmatched junction bases: 8. The CDR3 loop reads CASSSRDRAGGYTF. For the CDR3, the DNA is TGCGCCAGCAGCTCTCGGGACAGGGCAGGCGGCTACACCTTC.

This rearrangement joins TRBV30 to TRBJ1-5; D is unresolved. V was shortened by 2 bases and J by 5 bases, with 10 bases between the two germline ends. This CDR3 comprises 13 residues. CDR1 is GTSNPN, CDR2 SVGIG, per germline (reference sequence). The DNA of the CDR3 is TGTGCCTGGAGTAAGGGAGAATATCAGCCCCAGCATTTT. It encodes CAWSKGEYQPQHF.

On this clone itself: The sample contains more than one DNA sequence encoding this CDR3. The chain recombines TRBV5-1 with TRBJ2-3; 13 bases are shared with TRBD2. The CDR3 totals 16 residues. Germline V lookup: CDR1 SGHRS, CDR2 YFSETQ. V lost 4 bases, J lost 3 bases, and 5 bases stayed unmatched. CDR3 region: CASSGRTSGSTDTQYF. The DNA of the CDR3 is TGCGCCAGCAGCGGAAGGACTAGCGGGAGTACAGATACGCAGTATTTT. The variable domain in full, with the rest retrieved from reference TRBV5-1 and TRBJ2-3, is KAGVTQTPRYLIKTRGQQVTLSCSPISGHRSVSWYQQTPGQGLQFLFEYFSETQRNKGNFPGRFSGRQFSNSRSEMNVSTLELGDSALYLCASSGRTSGSTDTQYFGPGTRLTVL.

The chain joins TRBV6-9 to TRBJ2-4, with 12 bases aligning to TRBD1. In germline, CDR1 is MNHGY, CDR2 SVAAGI. After removal of 4 bases from V and 1 base from J, the junction contained 23 bases not matched to a gene. The CDR3 has 23 residues. The CDR3 nucleotides read TGTGCCAGCAGTTCGGGGCCTGTGTTCCGGGACAGGGGGCGCTCGGTGGCCAAAAACATTCAGTACTTC. Protein sequence: CASSSGPVFRDRGRSVAKNIQYF.

CDR3 nucleotides: TGTGCCAGTAGTACTGATACAGGGGCTGGAAACACCATATATTTT. Protein sequence: CASSTDTGAGNTIYF. This rearrangement joins TRBV19 to TRBJ1-3; 7 bases match TRBD1. The CDR3 runs 15 residues. CDR1 is LNHDA, CDR2 SQIVND, per germline (reference sequence). After removal of 4 bases from V and 2 bases from J, the junction contained 5 bases not matched to a gene.

This chain connects TRBV6-1 to TRBJ2-5, with TRBD1 matching 8 bases. Germline trimming cut 8 bases from V and 4 bases from J; bases unmatched to any gene: 6. This CDR3 has 13 residues. CDR1 and CDR2 from the germline V gene are MNHNS and SASEGT. The CDR3 reads CASHRGIGETQYF. The CDR3, as DNA: TGTGCCAGCCACAGGGGGATTGGAGAGACCCAGTACTTC.

The rearrangement joins TRBV27 to TRBJ1-2, with TRBD1 as a possible D gene (6 bases). CDR1 is MNHEY, CDR2 SMNVEV, per germline (reference sequence). This CDR3 is built from 16 residues. With 0 bases removed from V and 6 bases from J, the gap between germline ends came to 17 bases. DNA for the CDR3: TGTGCCAGCAGTTTATCGACGCAGGGGAGGAGGGATGGCTACACCTTC. Protein sequence: CASSLSTQGRRDGYTF.